This T cell receptor beta chain was identified in a study of cytomegalovirus exposure and HLA in healthy donors. This clone has a single count. What it binds is unknown. Amplification used 60 Vbeta primers and 13 Jbeta primers. Data came from immunoSEQ multiplex PCR; TCRdb stores just in-frame clones and leaves some out. Of 160,000 or so clones listed, roughly 81% were seen once; the top ten hold 13%. Study-level results: Later, TCR association rates were found to vary by HLA locus, highest for DRB1 and lowest for HLA-C.

Material for sequencing was PBMCs. The sequence was collected from a woman aged 50 to 65 in good health and CMV-seronegative.

CDR3 sequence: CSIGGGHPSYNEQFF. Here the CDR3 DNA reads TGCAGCATAGGAGGGGGCCATCCATCCTACAATGAGCAGTTCTTC. The chain joins TRBV29-1 to TRBJ2-1; D might be TRBD1 (7 bases). Trimming removed 8 bases at V and 1 base at J, with 18 bases between. This CDR3 contains 15 residues. Germline lookup yields CDR1 SQVTM and CDR2 ANQGSEA.